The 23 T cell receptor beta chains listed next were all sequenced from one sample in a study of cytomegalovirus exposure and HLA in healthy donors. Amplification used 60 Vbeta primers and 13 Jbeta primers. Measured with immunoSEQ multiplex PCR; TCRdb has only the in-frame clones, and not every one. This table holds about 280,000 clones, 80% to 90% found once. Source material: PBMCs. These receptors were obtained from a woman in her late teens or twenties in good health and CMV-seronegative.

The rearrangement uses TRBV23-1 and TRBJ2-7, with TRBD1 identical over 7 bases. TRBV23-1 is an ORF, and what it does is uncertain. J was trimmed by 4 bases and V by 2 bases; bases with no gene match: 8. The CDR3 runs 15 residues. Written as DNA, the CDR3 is TGCGCCAGCAGTCAACCAGGACAGGAGCGTTACGAGCAGTACTTC. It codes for CASSQPGQERYEQYF.

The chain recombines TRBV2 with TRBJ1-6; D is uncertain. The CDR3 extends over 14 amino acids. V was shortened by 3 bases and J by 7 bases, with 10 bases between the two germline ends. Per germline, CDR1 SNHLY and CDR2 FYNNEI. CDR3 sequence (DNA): TGTGCCAGCAGTGAGGCAGGTCTAAATTCACCCCTCCACTTT. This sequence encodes CASSEAGLNSPLHF.

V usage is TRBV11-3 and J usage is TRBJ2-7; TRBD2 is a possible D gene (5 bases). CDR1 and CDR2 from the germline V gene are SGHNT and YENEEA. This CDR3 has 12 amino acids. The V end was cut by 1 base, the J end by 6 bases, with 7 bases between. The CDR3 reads CASSLGGSEQYF. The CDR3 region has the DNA TGTGCCAGCAGCTTAGGAGGGAGCGAGCAGTACTTC.

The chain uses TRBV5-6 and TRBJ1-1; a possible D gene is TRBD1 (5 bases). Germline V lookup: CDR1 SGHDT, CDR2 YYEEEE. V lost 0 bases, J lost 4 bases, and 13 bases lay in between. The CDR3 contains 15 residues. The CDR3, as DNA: TGTGCCAGCAGCTTGGTAGCCGGGCAGGGCACTGAAGCTTTCTTT. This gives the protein CASSLVAGQGTEAFF.

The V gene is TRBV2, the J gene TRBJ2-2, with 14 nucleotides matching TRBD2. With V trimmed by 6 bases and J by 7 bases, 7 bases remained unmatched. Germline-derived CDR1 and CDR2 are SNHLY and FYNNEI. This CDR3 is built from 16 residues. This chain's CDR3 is CASSPTSGGAGGELFF. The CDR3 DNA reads TGTGCCAGCAGCCCGACTAGCGGGGGGGCGGGCGGGGAGCTGTTTTTT.

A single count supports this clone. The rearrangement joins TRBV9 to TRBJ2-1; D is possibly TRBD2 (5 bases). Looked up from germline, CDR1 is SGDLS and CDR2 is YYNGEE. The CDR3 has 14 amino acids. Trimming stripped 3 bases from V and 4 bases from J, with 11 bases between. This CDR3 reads CASSASRVYNEQFF. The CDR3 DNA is TGTGCCAGCAGCGCTAGCCGCGTATACAATGAGCAGTTCTTC.

CDR3 coding DNA: TGTGCCAGCAACGACAGGGTCGTTGGATCCTACGAGCAGTACTTC. It is translated as CASNDRVVGSYEQYF. The chain has TRBV2 and TRBJ2-5; the match to TRBD1 covers 7 bases. The end of the DNA fits TRBJ2-7 better, so the J call may be wrong. The germline gives CDR1 SNHLY, CDR2 FYNNEI. This CDR3 has 15 amino acids.

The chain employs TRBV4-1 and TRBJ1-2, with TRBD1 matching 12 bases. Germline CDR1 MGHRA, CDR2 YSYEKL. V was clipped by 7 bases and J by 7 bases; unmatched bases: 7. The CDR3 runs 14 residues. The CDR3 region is CASTGGQGAVGYTF. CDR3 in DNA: TGCGCCAGCACTGGGGGACAGGGGGCGGTTGGCTACACCTTC.

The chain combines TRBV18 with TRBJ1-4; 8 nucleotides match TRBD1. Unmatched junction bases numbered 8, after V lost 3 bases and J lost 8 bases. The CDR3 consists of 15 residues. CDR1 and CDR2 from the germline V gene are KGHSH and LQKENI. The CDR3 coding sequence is TGTGCCAGCTCACCCAACGGACAGGGAAAAGAAAAACTGTTTTTT. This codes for CASSPNGQGKEKLFF.

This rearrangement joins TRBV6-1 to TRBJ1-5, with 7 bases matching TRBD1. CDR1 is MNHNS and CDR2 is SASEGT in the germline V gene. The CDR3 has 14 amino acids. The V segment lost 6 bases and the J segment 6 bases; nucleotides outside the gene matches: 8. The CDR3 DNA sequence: TGTGCCAGCAGCTGGACAGGACCTGGTCAGCCCCAGCATTTT. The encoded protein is CASSWTGPGQPQHF.

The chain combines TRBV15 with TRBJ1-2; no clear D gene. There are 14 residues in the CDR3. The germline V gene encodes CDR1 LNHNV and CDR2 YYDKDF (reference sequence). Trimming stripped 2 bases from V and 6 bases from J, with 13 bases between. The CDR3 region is CATSRSGPWDGYTF. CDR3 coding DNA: TGTGCCACCAGCAGATCTGGGCCCTGGGATGGCTACACCTTC.

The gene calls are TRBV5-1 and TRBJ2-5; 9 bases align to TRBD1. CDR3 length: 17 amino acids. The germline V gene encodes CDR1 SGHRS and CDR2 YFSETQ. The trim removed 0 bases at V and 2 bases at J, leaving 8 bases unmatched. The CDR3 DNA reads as TGCGCCAGCAGCTTGGCCCCTTCGACAGGGGGTCAAGAGACCCAGTACTTC. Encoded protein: CASSLAPSTGGQETQYF.

The CDR3, as DNA: TGTGCCAGTAGTTCGAGGACAGGGCGTGGTACCGGGGAGCTGTTTTTT. Protein sequence: CASSSRTGRGTGELFF. The chain carries TRBV19 and TRBJ2-2; 8 nucleotides match TRBD1. Trimming removed 5 bases from V and 5 bases from J; junction bases left unmatched: 10. Germline V gene sequence: CDR1 LNHDA, CDR2 SQIVND (reference sequence). This CDR3 has 16 residues.

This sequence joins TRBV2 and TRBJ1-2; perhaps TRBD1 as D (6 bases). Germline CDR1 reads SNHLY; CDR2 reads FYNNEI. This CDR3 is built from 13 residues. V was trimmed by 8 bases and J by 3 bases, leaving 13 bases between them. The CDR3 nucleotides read TGTGCCAGCGAGTCGGGGGGGCACTATGGCTACACCTTC. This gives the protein CASESGGHYGYTF.

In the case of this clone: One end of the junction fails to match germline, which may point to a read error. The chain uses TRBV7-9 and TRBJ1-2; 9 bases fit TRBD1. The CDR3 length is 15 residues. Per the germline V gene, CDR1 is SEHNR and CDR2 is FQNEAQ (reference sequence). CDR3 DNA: TGTTCCAGCAGCTTATATGACGGACAGGGGTATGGCTACACCTTC. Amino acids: CSSSLYDGQGYGYTF.

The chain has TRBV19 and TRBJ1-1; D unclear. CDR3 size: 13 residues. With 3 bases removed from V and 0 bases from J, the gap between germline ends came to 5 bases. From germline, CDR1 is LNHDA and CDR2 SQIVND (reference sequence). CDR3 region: CASSMSMNTEAFF. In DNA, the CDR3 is TGTGCCAGTAGTATGAGTATGAACACTGAAGCTTTCTTT.

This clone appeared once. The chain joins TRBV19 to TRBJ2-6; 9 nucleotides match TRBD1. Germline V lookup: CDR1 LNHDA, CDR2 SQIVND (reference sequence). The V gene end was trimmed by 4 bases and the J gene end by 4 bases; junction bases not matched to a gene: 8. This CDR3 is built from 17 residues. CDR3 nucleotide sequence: TGTGCCAGTAGTAATGTTGGACAGGGGACAGGGGCCAACGTCCTGACTTTC. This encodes CASSNVGQGTGANVLTF.

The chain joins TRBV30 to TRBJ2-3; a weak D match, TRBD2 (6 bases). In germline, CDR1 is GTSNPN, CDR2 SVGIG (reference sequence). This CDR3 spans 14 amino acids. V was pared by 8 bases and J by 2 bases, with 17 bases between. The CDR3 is CAAEGAKLTDTQYF. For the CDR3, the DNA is TGTGCCGCGGAGGGAGCGAAGCTCACAGATACGCAGTATTTT.

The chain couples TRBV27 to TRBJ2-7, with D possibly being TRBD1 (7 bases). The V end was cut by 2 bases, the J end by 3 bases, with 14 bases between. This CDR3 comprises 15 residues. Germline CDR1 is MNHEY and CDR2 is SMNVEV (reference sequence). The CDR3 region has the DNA TGTGCCAGCAGTTTAAGGCGGGACAGCTTCTACGAGCAGTACTTC. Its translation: CASSLRRDSFYEQYF.

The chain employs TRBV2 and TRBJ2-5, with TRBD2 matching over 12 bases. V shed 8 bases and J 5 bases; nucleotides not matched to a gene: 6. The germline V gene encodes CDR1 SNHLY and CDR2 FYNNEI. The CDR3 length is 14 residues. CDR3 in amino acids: CASRLAGARETQYF. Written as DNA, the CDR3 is TGTGCCAGCCGACTAGCGGGGGCCCGGGAGACCCAGTACTTC.

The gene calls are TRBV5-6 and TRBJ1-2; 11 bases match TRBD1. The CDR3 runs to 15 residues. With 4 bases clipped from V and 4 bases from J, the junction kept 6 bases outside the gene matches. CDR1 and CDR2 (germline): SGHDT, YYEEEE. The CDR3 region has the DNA TGTGCCAGCAGCCTGGGGACAGGGGGAACCTATGGCTACACCTTC. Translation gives CASSLGTGGTYGYTF. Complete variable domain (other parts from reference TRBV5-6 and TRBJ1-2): DAGVTQSPTHLIKTRGQQVTLRCSPKSGHDTVSWYQQALGQGPQFIFQYYEEEERQRGNFPDRFSGHQFPNYSSELNVNALLLGDSALYLCASSLGTGGTYGYTFGSGTRLTVV.

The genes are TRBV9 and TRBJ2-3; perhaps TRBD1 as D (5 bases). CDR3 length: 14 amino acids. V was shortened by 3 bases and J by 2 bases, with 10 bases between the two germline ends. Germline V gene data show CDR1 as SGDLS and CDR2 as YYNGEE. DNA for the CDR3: TGTGCCAGCAGCGCCCGACAGACCACAGATACGCAGTATTTT. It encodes CASSARQTTDTQYF.

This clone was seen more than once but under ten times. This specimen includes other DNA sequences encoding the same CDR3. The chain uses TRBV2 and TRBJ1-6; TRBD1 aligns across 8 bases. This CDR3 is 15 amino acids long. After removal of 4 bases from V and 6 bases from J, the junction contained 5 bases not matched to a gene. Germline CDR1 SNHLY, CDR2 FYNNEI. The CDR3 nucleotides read TGTGCCAGCAGTGTTCAGGGGGCGCTTAATTCACCCCTCCACTTT. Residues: CASSVQGALNSPLHF.